This section outlines one T cell receptor (beta chain) sequence together with its context. The CDR3 runs 13 residues. The V and J ends lost 3 bases and 7 bases respectively, with 12 bases between them. CDR1 and CDR2 (germline): GTSNPN, SVGIG (reference sequence). TCRdb's copy holds only in-frame clones and misses some; the assay was immunoSEQ multiplex PCR. The data show 250,000 to 400,000 clones, about nine tenths seen once. The data derive from a study of cytomegalovirus exposure and HLA in healthy donors. Turning to the study itself: A later analysis reported the same platform for the 120 validation repertoires and the approximately 640 first-cohort repertoires.

This sequence originates from a woman aged 25 to 45 in good health and CMV-seropositive. Sequencing used PBMCs. The rearrangement joins TRBV30 to TRBJ2-2; possibly TRBD1 for D (6 bases). CDR3 sequence reads: CAWRQGFVGELFF. CDR3 sequence (DNA): TGTGCCTGGAGGCAGGGGTTCGTCGGGGAGCTGTTTTTT.